Listed below are T cell receptor beta chains from one sample, sequenced in a study of tumor and adjacent non-tumor tissue in lung cancer. TCRdb redid the calling of the multiplex PCR reads with MiXCR, one entry per CDR3 protein. In the table there are 60,000 or so distinct CDR3 sequences, over 60% of which are singletons. Material: distant non-tumor lung tissue. The receptor source for this set is a man between 65 and 79 years old with non-small cell lung cancer. Both conserved end residues are part of each CDR3. A D gene is named only where the DNA matches it firmly. Expanded clones get a size class; other rows say once, few or many, or leave the size out.

V gene: TRBV2; J gene: TRBJ2-7; clone size: few; D gene: -; CDR3 DNA: TGTGCCAGCAGTGCAGAACCTGTTGACAGGACCGAGCAGTACTTC; CDR3 protein: CASSAEPVDRTEQYF
V gene: TRBV7-9; J gene: TRBJ1-2; clone size: -; D gene: -; CDR3 DNA: TGTGCCAGCAGCTCGACAGCCACAAACTATGTCTACACCTTC; CDR3 protein: CASSSTATNYVYTF
V gene: TRBV12-3/TRBV12-4; J gene: TRBJ1-1; clone size: many; D gene: TRBD1; CDR3 DNA: TGTGCCAGCAACCCCCGGACAGGGCACCGGGTAGCTTTCTTT; CDR3 protein: CASNPRTGHRVAFF
V gene: TRBV4-1; J gene: TRBJ2-2; clone size: -; D gene: TRBD1; CDR3 DNA: TGCGCCAGTAGCCCAAACAGGGACAGGGCGTGCACAAACACCGGGGAGCTGTTTTTT; CDR3 protein: CASSPNRDRACTNTGELFF
V gene: TRBV4-2; J gene: TRBJ2-1; clone size: -; D gene: TRBD1; CDR3 DNA: TGTGCCAGCAGCCAGCAGGGACAGGGTCCCGAGCAGTTTTTC; CDR3 protein: CASSQQGQGPEQFF
V gene: TRBV30; J gene: TRBJ1-5; clone size: -; D gene: TRBD1; CDR3 DNA: TGTGCCTGGAGTGCTTCGAGCGAGGCCCGCATACAGGGGTTATACGGTAGGCCCCAACATTTT; CDR3 protein: CAWSASSEARIQGLYGRPQHF
V gene: TRBV12-3/TRBV12-4; J gene: TRBJ2-5; clone size: many; D gene: -; CDR3 DNA: TGTGCCAGCAGTTTAAATCTGGGTGACGGGACCCAGTACTTC; CDR3 protein: CASSLNLGDGTQYF
V gene: TRBV5-6; J gene: TRBJ2-7; clone size: -; D gene: TRBD1; CDR3 DNA: TGTGCCAGCAGCCGGACAGGGTACCTATTCTACGAGCAGTACTTC; CDR3 protein: CASSRTGYLFYEQYF
V gene: TRBV20-1; J gene: TRBJ2-7; clone size: -; D gene: -; CDR3 DNA: TGCAGTGCTAGGAAGGACAGTCCCTACGAGCAGTACTTC; CDR3 protein: CSARKDSPYEQYF
V gene: TRBV5-1; J gene: TRBJ1-3; clone size: -; D gene: -; CDR3 DNA: TGCGCCAGCAGCTTTGGAAGCACCATATACTTT; CDR3 protein: CASSFGSTIYF
V gene: TRBV4-1; J gene: TRBJ2-3; clone size: -; D gene: -; CDR3 DNA: TGTGCCAGCAGCCAAGACAATAGCAATCAGCCCCAGTATTTT; CDR3 protein: CASSQDNSNQPQYF
V gene: TRBV14; J gene: TRBJ2-7; clone size: -; D gene: TRBD2; CDR3 DNA: TGTGCTAGCAGCCAAGATTCCCGGACTAGCGGGAGCTACGATCAGTACTTC; CDR3 protein: CASSQDSRTSGSYDQYF
V gene: TRBV7-9; J gene: TRBJ2-3; clone size: -; D gene: -; CDR3 DNA: TGTGTCAGCAGCTCTCAGGGGCCCAGCACAGTTACGCAGTATTTT; CDR3 protein: CVSSSQGPSTVTQYF
V gene: TRBV29-1; J gene: TRBJ2-2; clone size: -; D gene: -; CDR3 DNA: TGTAGCATCCTGGAGCAGACGAACACCGGGGAGCTGTTTTTT; CDR3 protein: CSILEQTNTGELFF
V gene: TRBV28; J gene: TRBJ2-3; clone size: -; D gene: TRBD1; CDR3 DNA: TGTGCCAGCAGTTTACCCCCCAACGACAGGGGGAGGACAGATACGCGGTATTTT; CDR3 protein: CASSLPPNDRGRTDTRYF
V gene: TRBV6-2/TRBV6-3; J gene: TRBJ2-7; clone size: -; D gene: -; CDR3 DNA: TGTGTCACTCGGAAAGGGGGATTATCAGCCACCTACGAGCAGTACTTC; CDR3 protein: CVTRKGGLSATYEQYF
V gene: TRBV6-1; J gene: TRBJ2-2; clone size: -; D gene: -; CDR3 DNA: TGTGCCAGCAGTAATTCACAGGACTCGGACACCGGGGAGCTGTTTTTT; CDR3 protein: CASSNSQDSDTGELFF
V gene: TRBV7-9; J gene: TRBJ2-3; clone size: few; D gene: -; CDR3 DNA: TGTGCCAGCAGCCTCACCGACAGTGGAGATACGCAGTATTTT; CDR3 protein: CASSLTDSGDTQYF
V gene: TRBV24-1; J gene: TRBJ2-1; clone size: once; D gene: TRBD2; CDR3 DNA: TGTGCCACCAGTGATTTGAGCGGGGGCGTTCAGATTGAGGAGTTCTTC; CDR3 protein: CATSDLSGGVQIEEFF
V gene: TRBV30; J gene: TRBJ2-5; clone size: few; D gene: -; CDR3 DNA: TGTGCCTGGAGTGTCTTCCTAGGGGCGGCAGAGACCCAGTACTTC; CDR3 protein: CAWSVFLGAAETQYF
V gene: TRBV6-1; J gene: TRBJ1-4; clone size: -; D gene: -; CDR3 DNA: TGTGCCAGAAGTGAAGCGATCCCAGGGAGGGTTTGGACTAATGAGAAACTGTTTTTT; CDR3 protein: CARSEAIPGRVWTNEKLFF
V gene: TRBV5-4; J gene: TRBJ2-3; clone size: many; D gene: -; CDR3 DNA: TGTGCCAGCACCCTTTGGGCAGTTAGCACAGATACGCAGTATTTT; CDR3 protein: CASTLWAVSTDTQYF
V gene: TRBV11-2; J gene: TRBJ1-5; clone size: once; D gene: -; CDR3 DNA: TGTGCCTGCAGCTTAGCACCAGAGGGGCCCCAGCATTTT; CDR3 protein: CACSLAPEGPQHF
V gene: TRBV6-1; J gene: TRBJ1-4; clone size: once; D gene: -; CDR3 DNA: TGTGCCAGCAGTTGGATCCAGGGAGCAACTAATGAAAGACTGTTTTTT; CDR3 protein: CASSWIQGATNERLFF
V gene: TRBV30; J gene: TRBJ1-1; clone size: -; D gene: -; CDR3 DNA: TGTGCCTGGAGTGTGGGCAGCATGAACACTGAAGCTTTCTTT; CDR3 protein: CAWSVGSMNTEAFF
V gene: TRBV7-8; J gene: TRBJ2-3; clone size: few; D gene: -; CDR3 DNA: TGTACCAGCAGCTTAACCCATCGGGGTGGGGAAGCAGATACGCAGTATTTT; CDR3 protein: CTSSLTHRGGEADTQYF
V gene: TRBV29-1; J gene: TRBJ2-7; clone size: -; D gene: -; CDR3 DNA: TGCAGCGTTTTGGATATTACCTACGAGCATTACTTC; CDR3 protein: CSVLDITYEHYF
V gene: TRBV6-5; J gene: TRBJ2-2; clone size: -; D gene: TRBD1; CDR3 DNA: TGTGCCAGTAGATTTTCCGGGACAGGCTTGTACGCCGGGGAGCTGTTTTTT; CDR3 protein: CASRFSGTGLYAGELFF
V gene: TRBV6-5; J gene: TRBJ2-1; clone size: once; D gene: -; CDR3 DNA: TGTGCCAGCACTTTAGAAACCACAACTTATGGGATATACAATGAGCAGTTCTTC; CDR3 protein: CASTLETTTYGIYNEQFF
V gene: TRBV5-5; J gene: TRBJ1-2; clone size: many; D gene: -; CDR3 DNA: TGTGCCAGCAGCTTGGATTTGGGTGGCTACACCTTC; CDR3 protein: CASSLDLGGYTF
V gene: TRBV28; J gene: TRBJ1-3; clone size: few; D gene: -; CDR3 DNA: TGTGCCAGCAGTTCCCAACGGGGGGGGGCGAACTCTGGAAACACCATATATTTT; CDR3 protein: CASSSQRGGANSGNTIYF
V gene: TRBV11-2; J gene: TRBJ2-7; clone size: -; D gene: -; CDR3 DNA: TGTACCAGCAGCTCCGAACCACTACAAGTCCACGAGCGGTACTTC; CDR3 protein: CTSSSEPLQVHERYF
V gene: TRBV7-3; J gene: TRBJ1-1; clone size: many; D gene: -; CDR3 DNA: TGTGCCAGCAGCCCGCTACCTGGCACTGAAGCTTTCTTT; CDR3 protein: CASSPLPGTEAFF
V gene: TRBV5-1; J gene: TRBJ2-6; clone size: -; D gene: -; CDR3 DNA: TGCGCCAACACCTTGGGGGGGACAGGTGCCTCTGGGGCCAACGTCCTGACTTTC; CDR3 protein: CANTLGGTGASGANVLTF
V gene: TRBV6-5; J gene: TRBJ2-3; clone size: many; D gene: TRBD1; CDR3 DNA: TGTGCCAGCAGCCCCCAGGGACAGAACACAGATACGCAGTATTTT; CDR3 protein: CASSPQGQNTDTQYF
V gene: TRBV6-5; J gene: TRBJ2-2; clone size: -; D gene: TRBD1; CDR3 DNA: TGTATCAGCAGATTTTCCGGGACAGGGATGTACGACGGGGAGCTGTTTTTT; CDR3 protein: CISRFSGTGMYDGELFF
V gene: TRBV6-6; J gene: TRBJ2-2; clone size: many; D gene: -; CDR3 DNA: TGTGCCAGCACCAATCCGGCTGGGAGCGCCACCGGGGAGCTGTTTTTT; CDR3 protein: CASTNPAGSATGELFF
V gene: TRBV7-3; J gene: TRBJ2-2; clone size: -; D gene: -; CDR3 DNA: TGTGCCAGCAGCTTAACTCGGGGCTCCGGGGAGCTGTTTTTT; CDR3 protein: CASSLTRGSGELFF
V gene: TRBV6-5; J gene: TRBJ2-7; clone size: -; D gene: TRBD2; CDR3 DNA: TGTGCCCGCACCGCTCCGCGGGGGGGGCGCGAGCAGTACTTC; CDR3 protein: CARTAPRGGREQYF
V gene: TRBV20-1; J gene: TRBJ2-1; clone size: -; D gene: -; CDR3 DNA: TGCAGTGCTAGGGGTGGTGAGATGAGAGGCTCCTACAATGAGCAGTTCTTT; CDR3 protein: CSARGGEMRGSYNEQFF
V gene: TRBV28; J gene: TRBJ1-1; clone size: many; D gene: TRBD1; CDR3 DNA: TGTGCCAGCAGTTACAGGGGGCCCACTGAAGCTTTCTTT; CDR3 protein: CASSYRGPTEAFF
V gene: TRBV2; J gene: TRBJ2-3; clone size: -; D gene: TRBD2; CDR3 DNA: TGTGCCAGCAGTGAAGGACTAGCGGGAATCACAGATAGGCAGTATTTT; CDR3 protein: CASSEGLAGITDRQYF
V gene: TRBV9; J gene: TRBJ2-6; clone size: -; D gene: -; CDR3 DNA: TGTACCAGCAGCGCCCGCTTAACGTCCTCTGGGGCCAACGTCCTGACTTTC; CDR3 protein: CTSSARLTSSGANVLTF
V gene: TRBV6-5; J gene: TRBJ1-2; clone size: many; D gene: TRBD1; CDR3 DNA: TGTGCCAGCAGTTCGCAGAGCCAAACAGGGGGCGTTGTTAACTATGGCTACACCTTC; CDR3 protein: CASSSQSQTGGVVNYGYTF
V gene: TRBV6-6; J gene: TRBJ2-3; clone size: many; D gene: -; CDR3 DNA: TGTGCCAGCAGTCGGGGAGAAGCGCAGTATTTT; CDR3 protein: CASSRGEAQYF
V gene: TRBV6-1; J gene: TRBJ2-1; clone size: -; D gene: TRBD2; CDR3 DNA: TGTGCCAGCAGGTCGCGGGAGTCTTACAATGAGCAGTTCTTC; CDR3 protein: CASRSRESYNEQFF
V gene: TRBV20-1; J gene: TRBJ1-5; clone size: once; D gene: -; CDR3 DNA: TGCACTGCTAGAGCGGACAACAATCAGCCCCAGCATTTT; CDR3 protein: CTARADNNQPQHF
V gene: TRBV5-1; J gene: TRBJ2-2; clone size: few; D gene: TRBD1; CDR3 DNA: TGTGCCAGCAACCCAACGGGACAGGGTTTAACTGGGGAGCTGTTTTTT; CDR3 protein: CASNPTGQGLTGELFF
V gene: TRBV4-1; J gene: TRBJ1-1; clone size: once; D gene: -; CDR3 DNA: TGCGCCAGCAGCCACGATCAGAAGGGCAACACTGAAGCTTTCTTT; CDR3 protein: CASSHDQKGNTEAFF
V gene: TRBV28; J gene: TRBJ1-2; clone size: -; D gene: -; CDR3 DNA: TGTGCCAGCAGTTCCAGAAAGGACGGAAGCTATGGCTACACCTTC; CDR3 protein: CASSSRKDGSYGYTF